The 18 T cell receptor beta chains below come from one sample, sequenced in a study of CD8+CD57+ T cells in acquired aplastic anemia. Researchers used genomic DNA as the template to profile TCR beta VDJ and CDR3. TCRdb passed the reads through MiXCR, listing each CDR3 protein once. The table records 450,000 to 600,000 distinct CDR3 sequences, roughly a third of them present only once. Whoever was chosen for sequencing had shown CD8+CD57+ cell expansion by flow cytometry. Sample: sorted CD4+, CD8+, or CD8+CD57+ T cells (not recorded which) from PBMCs. The source is a human donor with aplastic anemia.

The sample holds a few counts of this clonotype. This chain joins TRBV12-3 or TRBV12-4 and TRBJ2-7, with 9 bases matching TRBD1. Germline trimming cut 3 bases from V and 3 bases from J; bases unmatched to any gene: 18. This CDR3 has 19 residues. The DNA of the CDR3 is TGTGCCAGCAGTTTTAGGGGGTTGGGGACAGGGATCCGAGACTACGAGCAGTACTTC. Residues: CASSFRGLGTGIRDYEQYF.

J is TRBJ2-1 and V is TRBV24-1, with 13 nucleotides matching TRBD2. Germline assignment: CDR1 KGHDR and CDR2 SFDVKD. CDR3 length: 17 residues. The trim removed 3 bases at V and 4 bases at J, leaving 5 bases unmatched. The CDR3 region is CATSDRGLAGRYNEQFF. As DNA, the CDR3 is TGTGCCACCAGTGATCGGGGACTAGCGGGACGGTACAATGAGCAGTTCTTC.

The chain joins TRBV24-1 to TRBJ1-5, with D possibly TRBD1 on 6 matching bases. The V end was cut by 5 bases, the J end by 7 bases, with 8 bases between. Per the germline V gene, CDR1 is KGHDR and CDR2 is SFDVKD. The length of the CDR3 is 12 residues. The CDR3 loop is CATSVQGQPQHF. As DNA, the CDR3 is TGTGCCACCAGTGTTCAGGGGCAGCCCCAGCATTTT.

The chain is built from TRBV10-3 and TRBJ1-6, with TRBD1 matching 11 bases. The CDR3 extends over 15 amino acids. The germline gives CDR1 ENHRY, CDR2 SYGVKD. Germline trimming cut 6 bases from V and 7 bases from J; bases unmatched to any gene: 5. The CDR3 loop reads CAIRKDRGRNSPLHF. The CDR3 DNA sequence: TGTGCCATCAGGAAGGACAGGGGGCGGAATTCACCCCTCCACTTT.

This clonotype was seen more than once but under ten times. The V call is TRBV9, the J call TRBJ1-1, with D perhaps matching TRBD1 (5 bases). Trimming removed 1 base at V and 5 bases at J, with 15 bases between. Germline CDR1 SGDLS, CDR2 YYNGEE. CDR3 size: 15 residues. The CDR3 loop reads CASSVRGRVGTEAFF. Written as DNA, the CDR3 is TGTGCCAGCAGCGTAAGAGGCAGGGTGGGGACTGAAGCTTTCTTT.

V and J are TRBV6-1 and TRBJ2-3; D is undetermined. The V gene lost 1 base and the J gene lost 2 bases, with 10 bases spanning the gap. CDR3 length: 15 amino acids. Germline V CDR1 and CDR2: MNHNS, SASEGT. The CDR3 DNA is TGTGCCAGCAGTGAAGGAGGCTGGTACACAGATACGCAGTATTTT. Its protein product is CASSEGGWYTDTQYF.

The sample holds many counts of this clonotype. The chain combines TRBV20-1 with TRBJ2-7; D is possibly TRBD2 (6 bases). Germline loops: CDR1 DFQATT, CDR2 SNEGSKA (reference sequence). This CDR3 contains 11 residues. V was trimmed by 5 bases and J by 3 bases, leaving 8 bases between them. The CDR3 nucleotides are TGCAGTGCTCCTAGCGACTACGAGCAGTACTTC. It encodes CSAPSDYEQYF.

This clonotype was counted many times. This sequence joins TRBV2 and TRBJ2-3; the match to TRBD2 covers 9 bases. Germline V lookup: CDR1 SNHLY, CDR2 FYNNEI. This CDR3 has 15 residues. V shed 4 bases, J shed 5 bases, and the junction held 7 bases outside the gene matches. CDR3: CASSAMRGGIDTQYF. For the CDR3, the DNA is TGTGCCAGCAGTGCCATGCGGGGGGGCATAGATACGCAGTATTTT.

The chain employs TRBV3-1 and TRBJ1-6; no clear D gene. The ends were cut back, 0 bases at V and 5 bases at J, with 8 bases in the middle. From germline, CDR1 is LGHDT and CDR2 YNNKEL (reference sequence). There are 15 residues in the CDR3. In DNA form, the CDR3 reads TGTGCCAGCAGCCAAGATGGGGAGGATAATTCACCCCTCCACTTT. Encoded protein: CASSQDGEDNSPLHF.

A note on this clonotype: A much larger clone sits a single nucleotide away, making a read error possible. The chain joins TRBV19 to TRBJ2-1; D unclear. Germline V gives CDR1 LNHDA, CDR2 SQIVND (reference sequence). Trimming pared 5 bases from V and 10 bases from J, leaving 18 bases between. The CDR3 contains 14 residues. CDR3: CASSVYIDAYEQFF. The CDR3 region has the DNA TGTGCCAGTAGTGTGTACATCGACGCTTACGAGCAGTTCTTC. The full variable domain, rest sourced from reference TRBV19 and TRBJ2-1, is DGGITQSPKYLFRKEGQNVTLSCEQNLNHDAMYWYRQDPGQGLRLIYYSQIVNDFQKGDIAEGYSVSREKKESFPLTVTSAQKNPTAFYLCASSVYIDAYEQFFGPGTRLTVL.

In this sample, this clonotype turned up many times. This chain uses TRBV7-9 with TRBJ2-7; 8 bases are shared with TRBD2. This CDR3 comprises 18 residues. With 3 bases clipped from V and 2 bases from J, the junction kept 15 bases outside the gene matches. From germline, CDR1 is SEHNR and CDR2 FQNEAQ (reference sequence). Written as DNA, the CDR3 is TGTGCCAGCAGCTTTAGCGATCCAGGACTAGCAAGAACCTACGAGCAGTACTTC. This codes for CASSFSDPGLARTYEQYF.

The chain combines TRBV5-6 with TRBJ1-4, with TRBD1 matching over 7 bases. V gave up 0 bases and J gave up 7 bases; unmatched junction bases: 3. In germline, CDR1 is SGHDT, CDR2 YYEEEE. This CDR3 is 14 amino acids long. The CDR3 DNA reads TGTGCCAGCAGCTTGGCAGGGGGGGGTGAAAAACTGTTTTTT. Translation: CASSLAGGGEKLFF.

The chain carries TRBV10-1 and TRBJ2-7, with 11 bases that match TRBD2. The ends lost 6 bases at V and 1 base at J; junction bases unmatched: 5. CDR3 length: 15 amino acids. In germline, CDR1 is WNHNN, CDR2 SYGVQD (reference sequence). CDR3 in DNA: TGCGCCAGCAGCGCGACTAGCGGGATATCCTACGAGCAGTACTTC. Amino acids: CASSATSGISYEQYF.

J is TRBJ2-3 and V is TRBV9, with D possibly matching TRBD2 (5 bases). Per germline, CDR1 SGDLS and CDR2 YYNGEE. The length of the CDR3 is 15 residues. With 4 bases removed from V and 0 bases from J, the gap between germline ends came to 12 bases. CDR3 loop: CASSPIERSTDTQYF. Written as DNA, the CDR3 is TGTGCCAGCAGCCCCATTGAGCGGAGCACAGATACGCAGTATTTT.

This clonotype was seen ten or more times. V and J are TRBV25-1 and TRBJ2-7; 9 bases fit TRBD2. V lost 4 bases to trimming and J lost 0 bases; unmatched junction nucleotides: 10. The CDR3 is made up of 17 amino acids. The germline V gene has CDR1 MGHDK and CDR2 SYGVNS. CDR3 DNA sequence: TGTGCCAGCAGTGCCGCCGTAGGTAGCGGGAGCTCCTACGAGCAGTACTTC. It encodes CASSAAVGSGSSYEQYF.

This clonotype was seen repeatedly, ten times or more. The chain has TRBV14 and TRBJ1-1, with D possibly TRBD1 on 6 matching bases. The V end was cut by 0 bases, the J end by 10 bases, with 12 bases between. CDR1 SGHDN and CDR2 FVKESK come from the germline V gene. This CDR3 has 13 residues. CDR3 sequence (DNA): TGTGCCAGCAGCCAAGAGGACAGCGGAAGAGCTTTCTTT. This encodes CASSQEDSGRAFF.

The chain recombines TRBV7-1 with TRBJ2-3; 14 bases are a match to TRBD2. TRBV7-1 is known as an ORF, though its function is uncertain. The CDR3 has 20 residues. The V segment lost 3 bases and the J segment 2 bases; nucleotides outside the gene matches: 13. The CDR3 region has the DNA TGTGCCAGCAGCTCCCCCCCCGGACTAGCGGGGGGCCCTGACACAGATACGCAGTATTTT. Amino acids: CASSSPPGLAGGPDTDTQYF.

The J gene is TRBJ1-5, the V gene TRBV30; D is perhaps TRBD1 (5 bases). Germline CDR1 GTSNPN, CDR2 SVGIG (reference sequence). Trimming stripped 1 base from V and 3 bases from J, with 7 bases between. This CDR3 is 13 amino acids long. The CDR3 DNA reads TGTGCCTGGAGTGGGGGGATCAATCAGCCCCAGCATTTT. This encodes CAWSGGINQPQHF.